Below are 24 T cell receptor beta chains sequenced from a single sample in a study of T cells in Graves' hyperthyroidism and ophthalmopathy. Amplified TCR beta CDR3 regions came from RNA transcripts. Primed by the HTBI set, a first-round RT-PCR was run on the TCR CDR3. TCRdb independently ran MiXCR on the multiplex PCR reads; one entry per CDR3 protein. The sample records 600,000 to 750,000 distinct CDR3 sequences, approximately 15% being singletons. Sequenced sample: blood. These receptors all come from a man aged 50-60 years with Graves' hyperthyroidism.

In this sample, this clonotype turned up many times. The V gene is TRBV28, the J gene TRBJ1-1; TRBD1 might be the D (6 bases). V was trimmed by 5 bases and J by 7 bases, leaving 14 bases between them. CDR1 is MDHEN and CDR2 is SYDVKM in the germline V gene. The CDR3 consists of 13 residues. The CDR3 region is CASSAPGHREAFF. The CDR3 DNA is TGTGCCAGCAGTGCCCCGGGACACCGTGAAGCTTTCTTT.

Ten or more counts support this clonotype. The chain recombines TRBV7-8 with TRBJ2-5, with D tentatively TRBD1 (6 bases). V was clipped by 1 base and J by 8 bases, with 14 bases between them. Germline assignment: CDR1 SGHVS and CDR2 FQNEAQ. This CDR3 is built from 14 residues. CDR3 region: CASSLVVQGSTQYF. CDR3 coding DNA: TGTGCCAGCAGCTTAGTAGTCCAGGGGAGTACCCAGTACTTC.

This clonotype showed up just a few times. The rearrangement links TRBV3-1 to TRBJ2-3, with unresolved D. This CDR3 has 15 residues. Trimming removed 1 base at V and 0 bases at J, with 8 bases between. Germline V gives CDR1 LGHDT, CDR2 YNNKEL (reference sequence). The CDR3 is CASSQVGQSTDTQYF. The CDR3 nucleotides read TGTGCCAGCAGCCAAGTAGGTCAGAGCACAGATACGCAGTATTTT.

This clonotype was counted ten times or more. This chain uses TRBV28 with TRBJ2-3; D call uncertain. With 4 bases removed from V and 1 base from J, the gap between germline ends came to 6 bases. The CDR3 runs to 13 residues. Germline CDR1 and CDR2: MDHEN and SYDVKM. CDR3 DNA: TGTGCCAGCAGTTCTAGGGGCACAGATACGCAGTATTTT. This encodes CASSSRGTDTQYF.

The rearrangement links TRBV15 to TRBJ2-1; 9 nucleotides agree with TRBD2. V shed 1 base and J 7 bases; nucleotides not matched to a gene: 5. This CDR3 is 15 amino acids long. Germline V lookup: CDR1 LNHNV, CDR2 YYDKDF (reference sequence). CDR3 nucleotide sequence: TGTGCCACCAGCAGAGTCGGTACTAGCGGGAATGAGCAGTTCTTC. This gives the protein CATSRVGTSGNEQFF.

This chain joins TRBV4-2 and TRBJ2-7; TRBD1 or TRBD2 may be the D gene (5 bases each). Germline V gives CDR1 LGHNA, CDR2 YNFKEQ. The CDR3 has 15 amino acids. V lost 0 bases and J 5 bases, leaving 14 bases between the germline ends. The CDR3 region is CASSQDTRESDEQYF. The CDR3 bases are TGTGCCAGCAGCCAAGATACCAGGGAGAGCGACGAGCAGTACTTC.

On this clonotype: Possible read error: a much larger clone is one base away. V gene TRBV27 combines with J gene TRBJ2-1; D is perhaps TRBD2 (6 bases). The CDR3 totals 16 residues. Germline lookup yields CDR1 MNHEY and CDR2 SMNVEV (reference sequence). The CDR3 is CASSLSADYSYNEPFF. For the CDR3, the DNA is TGTGCCAGCAGTTTATCAGCGGACTACTCCTACAATGAGCCGTTCTTC.

This sequence joins TRBV29-1 and TRBJ2-2, with D perhaps given as TRBD1 or TRBD2 (5 bases each). In germline, CDR1 is SQVTM, CDR2 ANQGSEA. V lost 3 bases, J lost 5 bases, and 7 bases lay in between. CDR3 size: 12 residues. DNA of the CDR3: TGCAGCGTTGAGGGACGGACCGGGGAGCTGTTTTTT. It encodes CSVEGRTGELFF.

This clonotype was observed at least ten times. The chain employs TRBV29-1 and TRBJ2-7; 9 bases match TRBD1. V gave up 1 base and J gave up 1 base; unmatched junction bases: 5. The CDR3 extends over 15 amino acids. Germline V CDR1 and CDR2: SQVTM, ANQGSEA. In DNA form, the CDR3 reads TGCAGCGTTGAAGGGCGACAGGGGGTTTCCTACGAGCAGTACTTC. Amino acid sequence: CSVEGRQGVSYEQYF.

This clonotype was seen repeatedly, ten times or more. The chain recombines TRBV7-2 with TRBJ1-1; D remains ambiguous. The CDR3 covers 13 residues. Looked up from germline, CDR1 is SGHTA and CDR2 is FQGNSA. V was pared by 0 bases and J by 4 bases, with 6 bases between. The CDR3 sequence: CASSLARLTEAFF. The CDR3 DNA sequence: TGTGCCAGCAGCTTAGCGCGGCTCACTGAAGCTTTCTTT. Using reference TRBV7-2 and TRBJ1-1 for the parts outside the CDR3, the full variable domain is GAGVSQSPSNKVTEKGKDVELRCDPISGHTALYWYRQSLGQGLEFLIYFQGNSAPDKSGLPSDRFSAERTGGSVSTLTIQRTQQEDSAVYLCASSLARLTEAFFGQGTRLTVV.

The chain employs TRBV28 and TRBJ2-7; unclear D gene. V was shortened by 6 bases and J by 4 bases, with 16 bases between the two germline ends. The germline V gene encodes CDR1 MDHEN and CDR2 SYDVKM. This CDR3 is built from 14 residues. DNA for the CDR3: TGTGCCAGCAGCCCCCCCCGAATACAGTACGAGCAGTACTTC. Its translation is CASSPPRIQYEQYF.

The chain recombines TRBV19 with TRBJ2-2, with D possibly being TRBD2 (5 bases). Looked up from germline, CDR1 is LNHDA and CDR2 is SQIVND (reference sequence). There are 13 residues in the CDR3. V was trimmed by 5 bases and J by 8 bases, leaving 12 bases between them. The CDR3 DNA is TGTGCCAGTAGTGCGGCCCGAGGGGGGGAGCTGTTTTTT. As protein: CASSAARGGELFF.

The V and J genes are TRBV7-6 and TRBJ1-1, with D tentatively TRBD1 (6 bases). The CDR3 contains 16 residues. V was shortened by 1 base and J by 4 bases, with 16 bases between the two germline ends. Germline CDR1 SGHVS, CDR2 FNYEAQ. CDR3 loop: CASSLGGGGASTEAFF. CDR3 in DNA: TGTGCCAGCAGCTTAGGCGGCGGGGGGGCGTCCACTGAAGCTTTCTTT.

This clonotype was counted between two and nine times. This rearrangement joins TRBV28 to TRBJ1-1; D is unresolved. Trimming pared 9 bases from V and 11 bases from J, leaving 16 bases between. CDR1 and CDR2 (germline): MDHEN, SYDVKM. The CDR3 is 11 amino acids. The CDR3 reads CASRMGSQAFF. DNA of the CDR3: TGTGCCAGTAGAATGGGCAGTCAGGCTTTCTTT.

As for this clonotype: At one end, the junction sequence differs from germline, possibly due to a read error. This chain uses TRBV5-1 with TRBJ2-7; 10 positions match TRBD2. The CDR3 extends over 15 amino acids. The V gene's germline CDR1 is SGHRS and CDR2 YFSETQ. CDR3 DNA sequence: TGTGCCAGCAGCGTCGGGACTAGCGACTATTACGAGCAGTACTTC. Amino acid sequence: CASSVGTSDYYEQYF. Looking up the rest from reference TRBV5-1 and TRBJ2-7 gives the full variable domain: KAGVTQTPRYLIKTRGQQVTLSCSPISGHRSVSWYQQTPGQGLQFLFEYFSETQRNKGNFPGRFSGRQFSNSRSEMNVSTLELGDSALYLCASSVGTSDYYEQYFGPGTRLTVT.

This clonotype was detected only a few times. The chain joins TRBV30 to TRBJ2-1; D possibly corresponds to TRBD2 (6 bases). Germline V gene lookup returns CDR1 GTSNPN and CDR2 SVGIG (reference sequence). The germline V and J ends were trimmed by 8 bases and 0 bases, with 23 bases remaining between them. The CDR3 covers 17 residues. CDR3 coding DNA: TGTGCCGGAGCCTCTCGGGAGCGGGCTAGCTCCTACAATGAGCAGTTCTTC. Its protein product is CAGASRERASSYNEQFF.

This clonotype has at least ten counts. CDR3 sequence (DNA): TGTGCCACCAGCACCGGGACTAGCGGCTACGAGCAGTACTTC. Protein product: CATSTGTSGYEQYF. The rearrangement joins TRBV15 to TRBJ2-7; TRBD2 matches at 11 bases. This CDR3 is 14 amino acids long. Germline V gene sequence: CDR1 LNHNV, CDR2 YYDKDF (reference sequence). The V and J ends lost 4 bases and 3 bases, in that order; junction bases with no gene match: 2.

This chain connects TRBV2 to TRBJ1-3; no definite D call. Per germline, CDR1 SNHLY and CDR2 FYNNEI. Trimming pared 11 bases from V and 0 bases from J, leaving 17 bases between. The CDR3 runs to 15 residues. CDR3 nucleotides: TGTGCCGGACCTCCGGACCGCTTCTCTGGAAACACCATATATTTT. Its translation: CAGPPDRFSGNTIYF.

This clonotype was detected only a few times. The chain combines TRBV5-1 with TRBJ2-3; TRBD1 agrees at 9 bases. The CDR3 totals 15 residues. Germline-derived CDR1 and CDR2 are SGHRS and YFSETQ. After removal of 2 bases from V and 5 bases from J, the junction contained 6 bases not matched to a gene. CDR3 DNA: TGCGCCAGCAGCTTTAGGGGACAGGGTCAAGATACGCAGTATTTT. This encodes CASSFRGQGQDTQYF.

This rearrangement joins TRBV11-2 to TRBJ2-7; 7 bases align to TRBD1. The CDR3 covers 15 residues. Germline trimming cut 5 bases from V and 1 base from J; bases unmatched to any gene: 8. The germline V gene encodes CDR1 SGHAT and CDR2 FQNNGV. The CDR3 is CASSPPWDRSYEQYF. The CDR3 DNA reads as TGTGCCAGCAGCCCACCATGGGACAGATCCTACGAGCAGTACTTC.

This rearrangement joins TRBV12-5 to TRBJ2-3; 7 positions agree with TRBD2. V gave up 6 bases and J gave up 4 bases; unmatched junction bases: 10. Germline V CDR1 and CDR2: LGHNT, FRNRAP. The CDR3 is 15 amino acids. As DNA, the CDR3 is TGTGCTAGTGGGAGGGGCGGCGGGAGCTCAGATACGCAGTATTTT. Protein: CASGRGGGSSDTQYF.

This clonotype was observed many times. This chain connects TRBV7-9 to TRBJ1-5; D uncertain. The CDR3 spans 14 residues. The germline CDR1 and CDR2 sequences are SEHNR and FQNEAQ (reference sequence). Trimming took 5 bases from V and 3 from J, leaving 11 bases between them. For the CDR3, the DNA is TGTGCCAGCAGCGATGACGGGTACAATCAGCCCCAGCATTTT. The encoded protein is CASSDDGYNQPQHF.

This clonotype has ten or more counts. The rearrangement joins TRBV2 to TRBJ2-5; D may be TRBD1 (5 bases). The CDR3 sequence is 12 residues long. Germline-derived CDR1 and CDR2 are SNHLY and FYNNEI. The V end lost 3 bases, the J end lost 6 bases, and 8 bases lay between the germline ends. The CDR3 loop is CASSDRDKTQYF. The CDR3 nucleotides read TGTGCCAGCAGTGACAGGGATAAGACCCAGTACTTC.

This clonotype was seen repeatedly, ten times or more. The V and J genes are TRBV6-5 and TRBJ1-1, with 7 bases identical to TRBD1. Germline CDR1 MNHEY, CDR2 SVGAGI. CDR3 length: 16 residues. Trimming took 0 bases from V and 5 from J; bases not matched to a gene: 9. CDR3 nucleotide sequence: TGTGCCAGCAGTTACTCGAGTTCTTCCAGGGGGACTGAAGCTTTCTTT. Residues: CASSYSSSSRGTEAFF.